This TCR beta chain originates from a study of cytomegalovirus exposure and HLA in healthy donors. Study-wide results and caveats: It was reported in a later analysis that an Asian-associated ancestry cluster showed fewer N-insertions than the approximately 670-donor mean. An analysis that came later showed most CMV-associated TCR beta chains appearing HLA-restricted. CMV serostatus alone was available as immune exposure information. The authors assumed roughly uniform sequencing depth across donors for presence/absence analyses.

The CDR3 has 18 residues. CDR1 is SGHDT, CDR2 YYEEEE, per germline. V dropped 4 bases and J dropped 4; count of bases not matched to a gene: 18. PCR primers comprised 60 Vbeta and 13 Jbeta primers. Clones were read by immunoSEQ multiplex PCR, and TCRdb kept only the in-frame ones, dropping some. The sample has roughly 190,000 clones; 75% to 90% are singletons. Notes on this clone: What it binds is unknown.

The sequence was obtained from a boy under 10 years old in good health and CMV-seronegative. Sample: PBMCs. V usage is TRBV5-6 and J usage is TRBJ1-2; 8 positions agree with TRBD1. CDR3 nucleotide sequence: TGTGCCAGCAGCAGGACAGGGAGGTTAGCCTTCCTTTCCTATGGCTACACCTTC. Translation gives CASSRTGRLAFLSYGYTF.